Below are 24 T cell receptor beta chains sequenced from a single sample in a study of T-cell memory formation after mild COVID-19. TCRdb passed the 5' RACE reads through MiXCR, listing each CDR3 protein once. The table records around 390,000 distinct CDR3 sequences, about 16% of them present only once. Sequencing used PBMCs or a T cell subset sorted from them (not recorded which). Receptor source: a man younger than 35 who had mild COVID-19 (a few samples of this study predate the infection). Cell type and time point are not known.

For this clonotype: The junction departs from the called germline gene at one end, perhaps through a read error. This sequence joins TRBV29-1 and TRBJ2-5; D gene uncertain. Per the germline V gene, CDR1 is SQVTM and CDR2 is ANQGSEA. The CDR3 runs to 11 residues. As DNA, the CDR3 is TGCAGCGTTGAAACTGAGCACCCCCCGGACTTC. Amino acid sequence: CSVETEHPPDF.

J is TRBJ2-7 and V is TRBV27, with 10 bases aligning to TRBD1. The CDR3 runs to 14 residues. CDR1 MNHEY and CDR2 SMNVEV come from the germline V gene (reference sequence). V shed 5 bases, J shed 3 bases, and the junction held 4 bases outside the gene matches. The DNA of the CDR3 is TGTGCCAGCAGTGCTCGGACAGGGGGCTACGAGCAGTACGTC. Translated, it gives CASSARTGGYEQYV.

In nucleotides, the CDR3 is TGTGCCACCAGTGAAAGCACAGCCACTGAAGCTTTCTTT. Protein: CATSESTATEAFF. The chain recombines TRBV24-1 with TRBJ1-1; no firm D call. Deletions cut 4 bases from V and 4 bases from J, with 9 bases between. The CDR3 loop spans 13 amino acids. Germline lookup yields CDR1 KGHDR and CDR2 SFDVKD.

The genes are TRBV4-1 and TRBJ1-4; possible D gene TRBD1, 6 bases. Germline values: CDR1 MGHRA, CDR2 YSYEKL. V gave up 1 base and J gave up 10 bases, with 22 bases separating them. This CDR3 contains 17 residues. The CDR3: CASSQGLEQGFGRKLFF. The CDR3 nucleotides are TGCGCCAGCAGCCAAGGCCTGGAACAGGGTTTCGGGAGAAAACTGTTTTTT.

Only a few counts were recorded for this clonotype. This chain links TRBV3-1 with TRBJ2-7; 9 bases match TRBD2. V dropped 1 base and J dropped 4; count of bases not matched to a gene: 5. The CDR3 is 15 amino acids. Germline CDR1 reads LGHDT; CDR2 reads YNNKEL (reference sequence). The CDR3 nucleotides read TGTGCCAGCAGCCAAGTGAATAGCGGGGGATACGAGCAGTACTTC. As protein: CASSQVNSGGYEQYF.

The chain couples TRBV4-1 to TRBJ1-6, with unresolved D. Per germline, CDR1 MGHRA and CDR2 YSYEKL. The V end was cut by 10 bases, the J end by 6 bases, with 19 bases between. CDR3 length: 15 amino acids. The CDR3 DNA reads TGCGCCACCAAACCCGTTACCCCGGGTAATTCACCCCTCCACTTT. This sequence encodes CATKPVTPGNSPLHF.

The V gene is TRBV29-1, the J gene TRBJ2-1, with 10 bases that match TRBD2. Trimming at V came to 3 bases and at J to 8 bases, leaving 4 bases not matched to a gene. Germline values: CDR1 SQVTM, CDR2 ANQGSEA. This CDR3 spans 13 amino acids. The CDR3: CSVESGGADEQFF. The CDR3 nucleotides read TGCAGCGTTGAGAGCGGGGGGGCCGATGAGCAGTTCTTC.

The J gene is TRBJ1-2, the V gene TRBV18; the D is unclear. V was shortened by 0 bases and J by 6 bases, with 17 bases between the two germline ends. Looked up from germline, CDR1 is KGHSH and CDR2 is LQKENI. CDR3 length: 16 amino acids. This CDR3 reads CASSPPRAKGRDGYTF. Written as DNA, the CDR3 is TGTGCCAGCTCACCACCGCGGGCGAAGGGTCGGGATGGCTACACCTTC.

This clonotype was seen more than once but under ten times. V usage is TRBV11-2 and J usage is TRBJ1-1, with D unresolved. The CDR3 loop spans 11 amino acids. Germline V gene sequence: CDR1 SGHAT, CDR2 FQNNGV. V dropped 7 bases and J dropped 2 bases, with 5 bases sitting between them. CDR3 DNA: TGTGCCAGCATCCAAAACACTGAAGCTTTCTTT. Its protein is CASIQNTEAFF.

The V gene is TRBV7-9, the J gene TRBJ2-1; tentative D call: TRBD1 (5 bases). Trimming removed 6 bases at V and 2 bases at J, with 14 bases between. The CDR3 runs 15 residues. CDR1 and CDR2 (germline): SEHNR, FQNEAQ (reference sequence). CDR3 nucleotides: TGTGCCAGCAGAGTCGATGGGGCGGCCTACAATGAGCAGTTCTTC. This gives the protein CASRVDGAAYNEQFF.

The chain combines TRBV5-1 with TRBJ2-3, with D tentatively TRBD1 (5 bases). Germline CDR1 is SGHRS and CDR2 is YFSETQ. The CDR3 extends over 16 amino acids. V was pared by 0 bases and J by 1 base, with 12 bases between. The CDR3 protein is CASSLVSQGGTDTQYF. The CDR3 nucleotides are TGCGCCAGCAGCTTGGTTTCGCAGGGCGGCACAGATACGCAGTATTTT. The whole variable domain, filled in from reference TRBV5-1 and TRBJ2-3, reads KAGVTQTPRYLIKTRGQQVTLSCSPISGHRSVSWYQQTPGQGLQFLFEYFSETQRNKGNFPGRFSGRQFSNSRSEMNVSTLELGDSALYLCASSLVSQGGTDTQYFGPGTRLTVL.

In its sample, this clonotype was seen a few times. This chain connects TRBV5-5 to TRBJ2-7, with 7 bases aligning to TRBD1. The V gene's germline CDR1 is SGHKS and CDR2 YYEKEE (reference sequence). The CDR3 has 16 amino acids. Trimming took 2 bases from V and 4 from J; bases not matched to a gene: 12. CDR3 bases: TGTGCCAGCAGCTTAAGAAATCCCCCGGGACAGTACGAGCAGTACGTC. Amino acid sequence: CASSLRNPPGQYEQYV.

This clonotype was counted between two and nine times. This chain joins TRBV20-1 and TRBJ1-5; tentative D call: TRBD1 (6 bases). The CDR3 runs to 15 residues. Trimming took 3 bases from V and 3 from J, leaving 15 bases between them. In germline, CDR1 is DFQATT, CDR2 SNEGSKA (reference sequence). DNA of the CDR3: TGCAGTGCTAGGTTTCGAACAGGGTTCAATCAGCCCCAGCATTTT. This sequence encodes CSARFRTGFNQPQHF.

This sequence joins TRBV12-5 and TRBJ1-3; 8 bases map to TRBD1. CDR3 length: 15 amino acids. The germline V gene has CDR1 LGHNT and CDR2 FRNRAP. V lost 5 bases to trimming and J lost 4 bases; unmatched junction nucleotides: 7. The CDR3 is CASGNQGAYGNTIYF. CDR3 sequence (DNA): TGTGCTAGTGGTAATCAGGGGGCATACGGAAACACCATATATTTT. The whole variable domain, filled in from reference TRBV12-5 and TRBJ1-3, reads DARVTQTPRHKVTEMGQEVTMRCQPILGHNTVFWYRQTMMQGLELLAYFRNRAPLDDSGMPKDRFSAEMPDATLATLKIQPSEPRDSAVYFCASGNQGAYGNTIYFGEGSWLTVV.

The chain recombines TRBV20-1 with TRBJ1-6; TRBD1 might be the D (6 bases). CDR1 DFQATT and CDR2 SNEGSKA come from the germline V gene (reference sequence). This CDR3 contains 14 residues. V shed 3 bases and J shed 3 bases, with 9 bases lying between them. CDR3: CSARTTGYNSPLHF. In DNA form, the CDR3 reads TGCAGTGCTAGGACGACAGGCTATAATTCACCCCTCCACTTT.

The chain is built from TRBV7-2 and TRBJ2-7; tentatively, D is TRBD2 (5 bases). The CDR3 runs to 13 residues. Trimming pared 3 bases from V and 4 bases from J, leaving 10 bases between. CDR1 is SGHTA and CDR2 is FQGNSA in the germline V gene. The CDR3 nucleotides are TGTGCCAGCAGCTTCTATCGGGGTTACGAGCAGTACGTC. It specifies CASSFYRGYEQYV.

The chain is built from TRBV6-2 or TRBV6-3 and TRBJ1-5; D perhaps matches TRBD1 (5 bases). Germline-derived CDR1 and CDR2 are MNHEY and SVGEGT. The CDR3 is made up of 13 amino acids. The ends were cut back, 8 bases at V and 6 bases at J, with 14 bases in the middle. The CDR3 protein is CASVRGSAQPQHF. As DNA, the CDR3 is TGTGCCAGCGTAAGGGGCTCCGCTCAGCCCCAGCATTTT.

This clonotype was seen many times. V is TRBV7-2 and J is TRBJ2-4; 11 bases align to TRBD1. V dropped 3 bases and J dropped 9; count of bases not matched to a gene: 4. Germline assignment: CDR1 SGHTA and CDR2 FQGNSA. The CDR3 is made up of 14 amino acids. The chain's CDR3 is CASSLGTGGTIQYF. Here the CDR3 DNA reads TGTGCCAGCAGCTTGGGGACAGGGGGGACCATTCAGTACTTC. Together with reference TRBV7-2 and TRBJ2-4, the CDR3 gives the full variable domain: GAGVSQSPSNKVTEKGKDVELRCDPISGHTALYWYRQSLGQGLEFLIYFQGNSAPDKSGLPSDRFSAERTGGSVSTLTIQRTQQEDSAVYLCASSLGTGGTIQYFGAGTRLSVL.

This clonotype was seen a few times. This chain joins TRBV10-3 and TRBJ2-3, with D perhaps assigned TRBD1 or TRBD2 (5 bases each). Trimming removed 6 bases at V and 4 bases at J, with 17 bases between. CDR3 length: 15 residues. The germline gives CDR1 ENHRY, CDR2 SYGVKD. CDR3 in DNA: TGTGCCATCAGCGGTGAGGGGTGGCGGGCAGATACGCAGTATTTT. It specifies CAISGEGWRADTQYF.

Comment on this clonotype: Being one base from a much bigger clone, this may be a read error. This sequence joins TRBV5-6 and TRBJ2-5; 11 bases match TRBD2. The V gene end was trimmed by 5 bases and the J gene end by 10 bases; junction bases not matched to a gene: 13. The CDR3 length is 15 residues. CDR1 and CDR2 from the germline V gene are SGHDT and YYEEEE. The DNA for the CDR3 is TGTGCCAGCAGGTCAACTAGCGGGGGCTGGGGGATCCAGTACTTC. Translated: CASRSTSGGWGIQYF.

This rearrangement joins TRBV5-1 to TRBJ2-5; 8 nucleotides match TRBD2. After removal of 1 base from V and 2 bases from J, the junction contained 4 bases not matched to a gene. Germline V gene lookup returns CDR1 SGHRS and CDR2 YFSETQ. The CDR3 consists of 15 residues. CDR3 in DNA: TGCGCCAGCAGCTTGTTACTAGCGGTACAAGAGACCCAGTACTTC. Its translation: CASSLLLAVQETQYF.

The CDR3 nucleotides are TGTGCCAGCAGTGCGGGACAGGGGTTCAACGAGCAGTACTTC. Translating gives CASSAGQGFNEQYF. The V call is TRBV27, the J call TRBJ2-7; the match to TRBD1 covers 10 bases. Unmatched junction bases numbered 6, after V lost 5 bases and J lost 5 bases. Germline CDR1 reads MNHEY; CDR2 reads SMNVEV (reference sequence). This CDR3 has 14 residues.

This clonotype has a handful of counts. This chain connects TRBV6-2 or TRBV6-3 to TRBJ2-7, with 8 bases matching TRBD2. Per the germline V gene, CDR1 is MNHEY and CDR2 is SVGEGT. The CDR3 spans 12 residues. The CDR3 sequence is CASSTPSGGLRV. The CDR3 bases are TGTGCCAGCAGTACCCCCAGCGGGGGCTTACGTGTC.

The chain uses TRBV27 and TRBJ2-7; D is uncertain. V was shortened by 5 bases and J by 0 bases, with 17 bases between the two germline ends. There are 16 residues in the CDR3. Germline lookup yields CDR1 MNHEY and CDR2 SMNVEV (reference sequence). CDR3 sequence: CASSPIPHGPSYEQYF. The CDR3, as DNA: TGTGCCAGCAGTCCTATTCCCCACGGCCCCTCCTACGAGCAGTACTTC.